Below are 25 T cell receptor beta chains sequenced from a single sample in a study of cytomegalovirus exposure and HLA in healthy donors. Generated by immunoSEQ multiplex PCR, the TCRdb table keeps only in-frame clones and is missing some. The table lists some 150,000 clones, approximately 90% of them singletons, with less than 5.5% in the top ten. Sequencing was performed on PBMCs. All receptors derive from a man aged 18 to 30 in good health and CMV-seropositive.

The rearrangement links TRBV25-1 to TRBJ1-4; 7 bases fit TRBD1. V lost 7 bases and J lost 7; bases outside the gene matches: 6. The CDR3 sequence is 13 residues long. Germline CDR1 reads MGHDK; CDR2 reads SYGVNS. CDR3: CASTNRGGEKLFF. DNA for the CDR3: TGTGCCAGCACAAACAGGGGAGGTGAAAAACTGTTTTTT.

The CDR3 here is CASSLLLGGPSVNSPLHF. For the CDR3, the DNA is TGTGCCAGCAGCTTGCTTTTAGGAGGTCCGTCGGTTAATTCACCCCTCCACTTT. The chain couples TRBV11-2 to TRBJ1-6; D is unclear. Per germline, CDR1 SGHAT and CDR2 FQNNGV. This CDR3 spans 18 amino acids. Trimming removed 3 bases at V and 6 bases at J, with 21 bases between. The variable domain in full, completed from reference TRBV11-2 and TRBJ1-6, reads EAGVAQSPRYKIIEKRQSVAFWCNPISGHATLYWYQQILGQGPKLLIQFQNNGVVDDSQLPKDRFSAERLKGVDSTLKIQPAKLEDSAVYLCASSLLLGGPSVNSPLHFGNGTRLTVT.

The chain employs TRBV7-9 and TRBJ2-5; a possible D gene is TRBD1 (6 bases). The CDR3 has 17 amino acids. Germline V lookup: CDR1 SEHNR, CDR2 FQNEAQ (reference sequence). Trimming stripped 1 base from V and 2 bases from J, with 17 bases between. The CDR3 bases are TGTGCCAGCAGCTTAGGGAGAGGGGGATTCGGGCAAGAGACCCAGTACTTC. Translated, it gives CASSLGRGGFGQETQYF.

The rearrangement uses TRBV27 and TRBJ1-6; D remains ambiguous. The germline CDR1 and CDR2 sequences are MNHEY and SMNVEV (reference sequence). The CDR3 contains 13 residues. The germline V and J ends were trimmed by 7 bases and 6 bases, with 10 bases remaining between them. Here the CDR3 reads CASTRGSNSPLHF. CDR3 DNA sequence: TGTGCCAGCACCCGAGGGAGTAATTCACCCCTCCACTTT.

This chain joins TRBV6-1 and TRBJ1-1; possibly TRBD1 for D (6 bases). The CDR3 has 16 amino acids. V was trimmed by 0 bases and J by 3 bases, leaving 14 bases between them. CDR1 and CDR2 (germline): MNHNS, SASEGT. CDR3 in amino acids: CASSEAPQGRYTEAFF. In DNA, the CDR3 is TGTGCCAGCAGTGAAGCGCCGCAGGGGCGGTACACTGAAGCTTTCTTT.

This rearrangement joins TRBV14 to TRBJ1-5, with D unclear. The V end was cut by 1 base, the J end by 4 bases, with 2 bases between. CDR1 is SGHDN, CDR2 FVKESK, per germline. The CDR3 is 12 amino acids. This CDR3 is CASSQANQPQHF. DNA of the CDR3: TGTGCCAGCAGCCAAGCGAATCAGCCCCAGCATTTT.

The chain recombines TRBV4-1 with TRBJ1-4; a weak D match, TRBD1 (5 bases). Trimming took off 6 bases at V and 5 bases at J, with 10 bases between the two ends. CDR1 is MGHRA and CDR2 is YSYEKL in the germline V gene. The CDR3 has 13 residues. The CDR3 DNA reads as TGCGCCAGCAGTGATCCAGGGAATGAAAAACTGTTTTTT. Translation: CASSDPGNEKLFF.

The chain combines TRBV4-2 with TRBJ1-2; D not certain. The CDR3 spans 16 residues. Trimming removed 0 bases at V and 1 base at J, with 12 bases between. The germline gives CDR1 LGHNA, CDR2 YNFKEQ. CDR3 in DNA: TGTGCCAGCAGCCAAGACGAAGTTACTATTAACTATGGCTACACCTTC. It translates to CASSQDEVTINYGYTF.

Note on this clone: One end of the junction fails to match germline, which may point to a read error. The V gene is TRBV19, the J gene TRBJ2-1; tentative D call: TRBD1 (5 bases). The CDR3 covers 13 residues. Germline-derived CDR1 and CDR2 are LNHDA and SQIVND (reference sequence). CDR3 protein: CASSIDQRGLAVF. CDR3 sequence (DNA): TGTGCCAGTAGTATAGATCAAAGGGGCCTCGCGGTCTTC.

The count of this clone is one. The chain combines TRBV4-2 with TRBJ2-5; TRBD2 might be the D (6 bases). The germline gives CDR1 LGHNA, CDR2 YNFKEQ. V was clipped by 3 bases and J by 3 bases, with 23 bases between them. The CDR3 is 18 amino acids. The DNA for the CDR3 is TGTGCCAGCAGCCACCGTAATCCCCTCCTAGCGCCAGAAGAGACCCAGTACTTC. This gives the protein CASSHRNPLLAPEETQYF.

The genes are TRBV6-5 and TRBJ1-3; no reliable D call. Looked up from germline, CDR1 is MNHEY and CDR2 is SVGAGI. V was cut by 4 bases and J by 0 bases, with 13 bases left in between. CDR3 length: 16 amino acids. CDR3 nucleotide sequence: TGTGCCAGCAGTTCTGGACTTCCGTCCTCTGGAAACACCATATATTTT. Protein sequence: CASSSGLPSSGNTIYF.

As to this clone: Other DNA sequences from this sample encode an identical CDR3 as well. The genes are TRBV28 and TRBJ1-5; a weak D match, TRBD1 (5 bases). CDR3 length: 14 residues. Germline CDR1 is MDHEN and CDR2 is SYDVKM. V was shortened by 2 bases and J by 2 bases, with 7 bases between the two germline ends. This CDR3 is CASSLGGGNQPQHF. CDR3 in DNA: TGTGCCAGCAGTTTAGGGGGGGGCAATCAGCCCCAGCATTTT.

This clone has only one observation. V gene TRBV18 combines with J gene TRBJ2-3; 14 nucleotides line up with TRBD2. CDR1 and CDR2 from the germline V gene are KGHSH and LQKENI. The J segment lost 4 bases and the V segment lost 7 bases, leaving 4 bases of the junction unmatched. CDR3 size: 15 residues. The CDR3 region is CASYRTSGGSDTQYF. The CDR3, as DNA: TGTGCCAGCTACCGGACTAGCGGGGGGTCAGATACGCAGTATTTT.

J is TRBJ2-7 and V is TRBV30; D is perhaps TRBD1 (6 bases). Germline CDR1 and CDR2: GTSNPN and SVGIG (reference sequence). V was pared by 5 bases and J by 2 bases, with 10 bases between. CDR3 length: 12 residues. CDR3 DNA: TGTGCCTGGGGAACAGGGCCCTACGAGCAGTACTTC. This codes for CAWGTGPYEQYF. Supplemented by reference TRBV30 and TRBJ2-7, the full variable domain reads SQTIHQWPATLVQPVGSPLSLECTVEGTSNPNLYWYRQAAGRGLQLLFYSVGIGQISSEVPQNLSASRPQDRQFILSSKKLLLSDSGFYLCAWGTGPYEQYFGPGTRLTVT.

CDR3 DNA: TGTGCCTGGAGTGTACTTAGGGGCTTCACCGGGGAGCTGTTTTTT. Translating it yields CAWSVLRGFTGELFF. The chain is built from TRBV30 and TRBJ2-2; a possible D gene is TRBD1 (5 bases). The CDR3 length is 15 residues. The V gene lost 0 bases and the J gene lost 4 bases, with 12 bases spanning the gap. The germline gives CDR1 GTSNPN, CDR2 SVGIG (reference sequence).

V gene TRBV5-4 combines with J gene TRBJ2-2, with 10 bases identical to TRBD1. Per the germline V gene, CDR1 is SGHNT and CDR2 is YYREEE (reference sequence). The CDR3 is made up of 16 amino acids. Trimming removed 4 bases from V and 1 base from J; junction bases left unmatched: 4. CDR3: CASSATGGRNTGELFF. The CDR3 bases are TGTGCCAGCAGCGCGACAGGGGGCAGGAACACCGGGGAGCTGTTTTTT.

This chain links TRBV30 with TRBJ1-2, with 10 bases aligning to TRBD1. Per germline, CDR1 GTSNPN and CDR2 SVGIG (reference sequence). This CDR3 is built from 15 residues. V trimming: 3 bases; J trimming: 2 bases; junction bases outside the gene matches: 6. CDR3 in amino acids: CAWSPPGQGNYGYTF. The CDR3 bases are TGTGCCTGGAGCCCTCCGGGACAGGGGAACTATGGCTACACCTTC.

J is TRBJ2-2 and V is TRBV30, with 13 bases identical to TRBD2. V shed 6 bases, J shed 8 bases, and the junction held 9 bases outside the gene matches. CDR3 length: 15 residues. Germline CDR1 reads GTSNPN; CDR2 reads SVGIG (reference sequence). CDR3 amino acids: CACPGLAGLTGELFF. For the CDR3, the DNA is TGTGCCTGCCCGGGACTAGCGGGACTAACTGGGGAGCTGTTTTTT.

The chain links TRBV7-9 to TRBJ2-5, with TRBD2 identical over 10 bases. The CDR3 is 16 residues long. The J segment lost 3 bases and the V segment lost 4 bases, leaving 8 bases of the junction unmatched. Germline loops: CDR1 SEHNR, CDR2 FQNEAQ (reference sequence). This CDR3 reads CASSYLLAGAEETQYF. CDR3 sequence (DNA): TGTGCCAGCAGCTACCTCCTAGCGGGAGCGGAAGAGACCCAGTACTTC.

The chain employs TRBV5-1 and TRBJ2-5, with TRBD2 as a possible D gene (6 bases). There are 16 residues in the CDR3. From germline, CDR1 is SGHRS and CDR2 YFSETQ. With 4 bases removed from V and 5 bases from J, the gap between germline ends came to 21 bases. The CDR3 loop reads CASSPFAGGDSETQYF. The CDR3 bases are TGCGCCAGCAGCCCATTTGCGGGCGGGGATAGTGAGACCCAGTACTTC.

This chain joins TRBV27 and TRBJ1-2; 10 bases agree with TRBD1. Germline lookup yields CDR1 MNHEY and CDR2 SMNVEV (reference sequence). The CDR3 consists of 15 residues. The junction had 7 bases not matched to a gene; V was cut back by 5 bases and J by 4 bases. The CDR3, as DNA: TGTGCCAGCAGTCTCAGGACAGGGGGAGCCTATGGCTACACCTTC. It encodes CASSLRTGGAYGYTF.

The chain recombines TRBV6-1 with TRBJ1-1, with 10 bases that match TRBD1. The length of the CDR3 is 15 residues. Germline loops: CDR1 MNHNS, CDR2 SASEGT. With V trimmed by 6 bases and J by 8 bases, 12 bases remained unmatched. CDR3 in DNA: TGTGCCAGCAGACGAGGGACAGGGGCCCCGGGAGAAGCTTTCTTT. Translated: CASRRGTGAPGEAFF.

V and J are TRBV6-5 and TRBJ2-1; perhaps TRBD2 as D (5 bases). CDR3 length equals 14 residues. V shed 2 bases and J shed 9 bases, with 14 bases lying between them. CDR1 and CDR2 (germline): MNHEY, SVGAGI. The CDR3 loop is CASSYTPGSGEQFF. The DNA for the CDR3 is TGTGCCAGCAGTTACACGCCGGGGTCCGGTGAGCAGTTCTTC.

The V and J genes are TRBV7-2 and TRBJ1-5, with a tentative D call TRBD1 (6 bases). The CDR3 covers 17 residues. V was trimmed by 5 bases and J by 2 bases, leaving 19 bases between them. CDR1 is SGHTA, CDR2 FQGNSA, per germline. The CDR3 region is CASSKWDILRGNQPQHF. The CDR3 nucleotides are TGTGCCAGCAGCAAGTGGGACATTCTAAGGGGCAATCAGCCCCAGCATTTT. The variable domain in full, with the rest retrieved from reference TRBV7-2 and TRBJ1-5, is GAGVSQSPSNKVTEKGKDVELRCDPISGHTALYWYRQSLGQGLEFLIYFQGNSAPDKSGLPSDRFSAERTGGSVSTLTIQRTQQEDSAVYLCASSKWDILRGNQPQHFGDGTRLSIL.

The chain is built from TRBV14 and TRBJ2-1; D perhaps matches TRBD2 (5 bases). Trimming cost V 0 bases and J 4 bases, with 19 bases left between them. This CDR3 has 18 amino acids. The germline CDR1 and CDR2 sequences are SGHDN and FVKESK. The CDR3 sequence: CASSQDTLDAWRYNEQFF. Here the CDR3 DNA reads TGTGCCAGCAGCCAAGACACCTTGGACGCTTGGAGGTACAATGAGCAGTTCTTC.